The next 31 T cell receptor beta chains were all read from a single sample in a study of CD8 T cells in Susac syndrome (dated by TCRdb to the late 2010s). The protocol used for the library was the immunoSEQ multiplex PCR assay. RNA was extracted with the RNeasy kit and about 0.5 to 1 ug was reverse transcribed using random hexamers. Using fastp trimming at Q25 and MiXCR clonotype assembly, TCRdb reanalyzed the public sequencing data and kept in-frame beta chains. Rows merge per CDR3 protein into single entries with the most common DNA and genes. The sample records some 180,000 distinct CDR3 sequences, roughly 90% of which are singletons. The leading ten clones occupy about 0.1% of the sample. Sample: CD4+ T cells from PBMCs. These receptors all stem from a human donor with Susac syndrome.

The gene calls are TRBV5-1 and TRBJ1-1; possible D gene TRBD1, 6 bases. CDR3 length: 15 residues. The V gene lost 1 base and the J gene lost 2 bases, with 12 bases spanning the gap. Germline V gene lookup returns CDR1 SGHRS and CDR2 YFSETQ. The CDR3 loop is CASSLITGTNTEAFF. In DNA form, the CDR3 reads TGCGCCAGCAGCTTGATCACAGGGACCAACACTGAAGCTTTCTTT.

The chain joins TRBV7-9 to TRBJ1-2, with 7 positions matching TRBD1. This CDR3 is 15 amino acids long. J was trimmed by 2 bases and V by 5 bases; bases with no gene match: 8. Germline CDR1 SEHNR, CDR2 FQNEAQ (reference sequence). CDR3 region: CASSIWTGPNYGYTF. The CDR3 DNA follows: TGTGCCAGCAGCATCTGGACAGGACCAAACTATGGCTACACCTTC.

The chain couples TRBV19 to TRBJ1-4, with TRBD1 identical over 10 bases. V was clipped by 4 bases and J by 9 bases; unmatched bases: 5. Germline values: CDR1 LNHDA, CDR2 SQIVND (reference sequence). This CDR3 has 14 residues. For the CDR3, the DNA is TGTGCCAGTAGTACACGCGACAGGGGGCAAAAACTGTTTTTT. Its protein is CASSTRDRGQKLFF. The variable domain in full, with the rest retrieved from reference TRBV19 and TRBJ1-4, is DGGITQSPKYLFRKEGQNVTLSCEQNLNHDAMYWYRQDPGQGLRLIYYSQIVNDFQKGDIAEGYSVSREKKESFPLTVTSAQKNPTAFYLCASSTRDRGQKLFFGSGTQLSVL.

This CDR3 reads CASSQFSYEQYF. DNA for the CDR3: TGTGCCAGCAGCCAATTTTCCTACGAGCAGTACTTC. The rearrangement joins TRBV3-1 to TRBJ2-7; the D is unclear. Trimming removed 2 bases at V and 1 base at J, with 3 bases between. The CDR3 runs 12 residues. Germline-derived CDR1 and CDR2 are LGHDT and YNNKEL (reference sequence).

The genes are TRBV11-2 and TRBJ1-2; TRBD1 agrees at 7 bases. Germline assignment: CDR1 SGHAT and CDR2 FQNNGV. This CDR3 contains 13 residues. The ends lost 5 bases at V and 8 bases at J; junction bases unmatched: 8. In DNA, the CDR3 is TGTGCCAGCAGCCGGACAGGACCTCAGGGCTACACCTTC. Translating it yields CASSRTGPQGYTF.

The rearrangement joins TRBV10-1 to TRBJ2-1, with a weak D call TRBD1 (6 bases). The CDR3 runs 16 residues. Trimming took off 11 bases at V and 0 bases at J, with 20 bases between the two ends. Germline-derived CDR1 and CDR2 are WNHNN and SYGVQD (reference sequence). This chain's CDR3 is CADPGVAEPSYNEQFF. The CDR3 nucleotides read TGCGCCGACCCAGGGGTCGCGGAGCCCTCCTACAATGAGCAGTTCTTC.

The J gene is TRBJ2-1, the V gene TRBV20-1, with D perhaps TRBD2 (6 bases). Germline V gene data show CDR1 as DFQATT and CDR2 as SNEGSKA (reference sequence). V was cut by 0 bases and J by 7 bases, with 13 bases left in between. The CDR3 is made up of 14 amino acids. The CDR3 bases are TGCAGTGCTAGAGATCCTACTAGCTTAAATGAGCAGTTCTTC. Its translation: CSARDPTSLNEQFF.

CDR3 loop: CAISKDRVGSGANVLTF. The CDR3 DNA reads as TGTGCCATCAGCAAGGACAGGGTCGGCTCTGGGGCCAACGTCCTGACTTTC. V and J are TRBV10-3 and TRBJ2-6; 8 bases fit TRBD1. The CDR3 is 17 residues long. Germline values: CDR1 ENHRY, CDR2 SYGVKD. Losses at the gene ends were 6 bases for V and 0 bases for J; bases not matched to a gene: 7.

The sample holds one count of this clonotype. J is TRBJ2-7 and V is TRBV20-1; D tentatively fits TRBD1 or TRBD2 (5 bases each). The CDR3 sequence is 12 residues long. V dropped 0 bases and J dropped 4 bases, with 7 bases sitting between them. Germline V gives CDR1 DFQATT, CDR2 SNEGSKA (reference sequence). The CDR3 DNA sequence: TGCAGTGCTAGAGATGGGGGATACGAGCAGTACTTC. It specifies CSARDGGYEQYF.

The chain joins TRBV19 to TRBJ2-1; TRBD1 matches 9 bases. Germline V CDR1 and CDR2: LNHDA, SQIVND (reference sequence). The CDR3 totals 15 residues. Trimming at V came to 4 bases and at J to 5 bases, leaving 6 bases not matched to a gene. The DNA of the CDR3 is TGTGCCAGTAGTACTGCCGGGACAGGGAACAATGAGCAGTTCTTC. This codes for CASSTAGTGNNEQFF.

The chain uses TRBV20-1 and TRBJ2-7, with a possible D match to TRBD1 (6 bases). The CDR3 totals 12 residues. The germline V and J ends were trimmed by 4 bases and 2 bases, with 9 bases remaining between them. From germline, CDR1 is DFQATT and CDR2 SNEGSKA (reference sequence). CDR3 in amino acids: CSAIRGTYEQYF. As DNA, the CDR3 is TGCAGTGCTATTAGGGGGACCTACGAGCAGTACTTC.

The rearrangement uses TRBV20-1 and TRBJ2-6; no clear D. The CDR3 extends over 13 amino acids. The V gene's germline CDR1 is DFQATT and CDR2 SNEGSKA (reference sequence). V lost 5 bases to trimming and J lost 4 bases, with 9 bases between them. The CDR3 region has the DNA TGCAGTGCTGTCTCGAGAGGGGCCAACGTCCTGACTTTC. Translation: CSAVSRGANVLTF.

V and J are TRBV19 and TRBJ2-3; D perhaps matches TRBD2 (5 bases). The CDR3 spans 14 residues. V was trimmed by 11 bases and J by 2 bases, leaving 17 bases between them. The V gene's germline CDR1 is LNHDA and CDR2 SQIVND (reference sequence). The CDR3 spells CAAARAIHTDTQYF. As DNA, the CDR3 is TGTGCCGCAGCGCGGGCCATTCACACAGATACGCAGTATTTT.

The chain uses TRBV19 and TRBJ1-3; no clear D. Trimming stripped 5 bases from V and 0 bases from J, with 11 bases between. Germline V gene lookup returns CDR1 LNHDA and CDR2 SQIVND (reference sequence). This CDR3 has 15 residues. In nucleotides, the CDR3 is TGTGCCAGTAGTGTGGGCCCTCACTCTGGAAACACCATATATTTT. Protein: CASSVGPHSGNTIYF.

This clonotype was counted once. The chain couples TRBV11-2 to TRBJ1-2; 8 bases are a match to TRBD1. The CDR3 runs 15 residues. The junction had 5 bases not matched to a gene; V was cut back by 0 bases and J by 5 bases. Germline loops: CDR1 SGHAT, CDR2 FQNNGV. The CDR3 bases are TGTGCCAGCAGCTTAGATGCAGGGGGCGTGTATGGCTACACCTTC. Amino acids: CASSLDAGGVYGYTF.

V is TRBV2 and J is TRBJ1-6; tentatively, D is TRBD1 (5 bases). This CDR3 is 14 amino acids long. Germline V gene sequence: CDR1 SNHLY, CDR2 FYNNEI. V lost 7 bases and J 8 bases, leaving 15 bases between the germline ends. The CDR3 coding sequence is TGTGCCAGCAACGTCGGGGGGTTGTATTCACCCCTCCACTTT. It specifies CASNVGGLYSPLHF.

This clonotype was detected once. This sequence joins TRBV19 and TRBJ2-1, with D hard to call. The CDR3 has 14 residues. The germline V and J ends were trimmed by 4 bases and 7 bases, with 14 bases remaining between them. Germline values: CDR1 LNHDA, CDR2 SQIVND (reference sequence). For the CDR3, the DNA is TGTGCCAGTAGTAAAATTAGTGTCCCTAATGAGCAGTTCTTC. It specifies CASSKISVPNEQFF.

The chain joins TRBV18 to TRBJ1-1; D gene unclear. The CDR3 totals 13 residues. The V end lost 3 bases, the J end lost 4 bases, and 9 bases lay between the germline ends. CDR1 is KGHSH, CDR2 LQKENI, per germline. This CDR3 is CASSPVGSTEAFF. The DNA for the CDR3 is TGTGCCAGCTCACCGGTTGGGAGCACTGAAGCTTTCTTT.

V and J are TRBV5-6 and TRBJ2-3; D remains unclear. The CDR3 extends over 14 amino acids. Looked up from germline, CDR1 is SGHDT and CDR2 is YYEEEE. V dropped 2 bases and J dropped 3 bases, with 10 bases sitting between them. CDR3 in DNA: TGTGCCAGCAGCTTCGCGATAGGGACAGATACGCAGTATTTT. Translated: CASSFAIGTDTQYF.

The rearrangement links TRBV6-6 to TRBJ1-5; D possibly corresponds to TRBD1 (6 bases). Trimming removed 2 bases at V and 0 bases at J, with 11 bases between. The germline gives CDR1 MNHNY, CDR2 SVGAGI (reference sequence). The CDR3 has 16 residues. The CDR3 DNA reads TGTGCCAGCAGTTACGGGACATACCATAGCAATCAGCCCCAGCATTTT. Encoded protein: CASSYGTYHSNQPQHF.

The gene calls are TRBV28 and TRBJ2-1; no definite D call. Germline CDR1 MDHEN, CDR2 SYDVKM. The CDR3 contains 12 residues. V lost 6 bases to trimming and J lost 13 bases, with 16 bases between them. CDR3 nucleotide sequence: TGTGCCAGCAGCCCTTCTAAACGACCCCAGTTCTTC. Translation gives CASSPSKRPQFF.

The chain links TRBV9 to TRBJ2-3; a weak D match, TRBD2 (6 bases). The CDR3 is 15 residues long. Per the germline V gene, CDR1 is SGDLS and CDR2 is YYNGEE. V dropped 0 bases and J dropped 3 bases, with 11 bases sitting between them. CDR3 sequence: CASSVVGGATDTQYF. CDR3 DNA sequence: TGTGCCAGCAGCGTAGTGGGCGGGGCTACAGATACGCAGTATTTT. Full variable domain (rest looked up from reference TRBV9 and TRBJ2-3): DSGVTQTPKHLITATGQRVTLRCSPRSGDLSVYWYQQSLDQGLQFLIQYYNGEERAKGNILERFSAQQFPDLHSELNLSSLELGDSALYFCASSVVGGATDTQYFGPGTRLTVL.

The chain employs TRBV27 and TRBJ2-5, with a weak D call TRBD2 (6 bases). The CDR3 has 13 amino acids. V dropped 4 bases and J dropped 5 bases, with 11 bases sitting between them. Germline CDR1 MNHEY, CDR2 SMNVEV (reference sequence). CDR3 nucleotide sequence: TGTGCCAGCAGTTCGACTAGTGGCGAGACCCAGTACTTC. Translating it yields CASSSTSGETQYF.

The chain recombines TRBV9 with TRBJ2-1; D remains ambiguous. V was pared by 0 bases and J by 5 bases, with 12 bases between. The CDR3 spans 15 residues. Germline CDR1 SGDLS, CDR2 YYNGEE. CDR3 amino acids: CASSVGNTRNNEQFF. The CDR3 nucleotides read TGTGCCAGCAGCGTAGGGAATACCCGGAACAATGAGCAGTTCTTC.

The CDR3, as DNA: TGTGCCAGCAGCCAAGTACAGGGGAATGAAAAACTGTTTTTT. It codes for CASSQVQGNEKLFF. V usage is TRBV3-1 and J usage is TRBJ1-4, with 7 nucleotides matching TRBD1. Germline V gene data show CDR1 as LGHDT and CDR2 as YNNKEL (reference sequence). The CDR3 is 14 amino acids. V was pared by 1 base and J by 5 bases, with 1 base of the junction left unmatched.

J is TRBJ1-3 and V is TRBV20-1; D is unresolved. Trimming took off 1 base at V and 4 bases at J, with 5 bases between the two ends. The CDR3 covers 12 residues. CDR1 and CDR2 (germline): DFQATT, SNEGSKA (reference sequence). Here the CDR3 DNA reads TGCAGTGCTAGAGCTACCGGAAACACCATATATTTT. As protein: CSARATGNTIYF.

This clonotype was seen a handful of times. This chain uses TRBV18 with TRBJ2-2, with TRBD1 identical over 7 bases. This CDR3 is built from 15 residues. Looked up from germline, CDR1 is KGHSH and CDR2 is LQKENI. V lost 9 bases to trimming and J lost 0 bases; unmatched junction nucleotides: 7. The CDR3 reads CASSPGTANTGELFF. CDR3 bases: TGTGCCAGTAGTCCGGGGACAGCGAACACCGGGGAGCTGTTTTTT.

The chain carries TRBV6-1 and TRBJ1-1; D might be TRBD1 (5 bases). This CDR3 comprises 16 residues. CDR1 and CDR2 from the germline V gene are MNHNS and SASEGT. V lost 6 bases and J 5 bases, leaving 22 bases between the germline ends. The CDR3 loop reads CASRRDPGPDGTEAFF. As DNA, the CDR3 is TGTGCCAGCAGACGGGACCCGGGGCCCGATGGAACTGAAGCTTTCTTT.

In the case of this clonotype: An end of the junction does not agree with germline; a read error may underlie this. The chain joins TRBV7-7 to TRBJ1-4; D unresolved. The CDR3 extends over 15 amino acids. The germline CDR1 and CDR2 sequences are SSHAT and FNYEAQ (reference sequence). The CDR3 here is CASSPTDATNEKLFF. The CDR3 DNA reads TGTGCTAGCAGCCCTACAGATGCAACTAATGAAAAACTGTTTTTT.

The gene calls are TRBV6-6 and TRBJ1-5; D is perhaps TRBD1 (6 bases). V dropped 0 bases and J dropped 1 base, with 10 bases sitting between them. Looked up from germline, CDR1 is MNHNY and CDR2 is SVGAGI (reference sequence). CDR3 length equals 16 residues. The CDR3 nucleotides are TGTGCCAGCAGTTACTCGGCAGGGGTAAGCAATCAGCCCCAGCATTTT. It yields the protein CASSYSAGVSNQPQHF.

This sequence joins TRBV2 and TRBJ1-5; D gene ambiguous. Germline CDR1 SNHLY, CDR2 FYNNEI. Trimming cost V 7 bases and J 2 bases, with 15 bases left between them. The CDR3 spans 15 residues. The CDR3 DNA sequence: TGTGCCAGCAATACCCAAGGAGGTGGCAATCAGCCCCAGCATTTT. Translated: CASNTQGGGNQPQHF. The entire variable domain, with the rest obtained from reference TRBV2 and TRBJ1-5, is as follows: EPEVTQTPSHQVTQMGQEVILRCVPISNHLYFYWYRQILGQKVEFLVSFYNNEISEKSEIFDDQFSVERPDGSNFTLKIRSTKLEDSAMYFCASNTQGGGNQPQHFGDGTRLSIL.